This T cell receptor (beta chain) emerged from a study of circulating and synovial CD4+ cells in juvenile arthritis. General study results and limits: Circulating pathogenic-like lymphocytes shared a substantially higher fraction of CDR3 sequences with synovium than bulk blood.

The data were produced by immunoSEQ multiplex PCR, yet TCRdb's version contains in-frame clones alone and is incomplete. The top ten clones hold about 0.66% of a sample with 30,000 to 40,000 clones, more than 90% of them seen once. As concerns this clone: What it binds is unknown.

Deletions cut 1 base from V and 7 bases from J, with 5 bases between. The CDR3 length is 12 residues. Germline assignment: CDR1 SEHNR and CDR2 FQNEAQ (reference sequence). The rearrangement uses TRBV7-9 and TRBJ2-1, with D hard to call. The source material was CD4+ T cells from blood. The TCR originated in a human donor with juvenile idiopathic arthritis. CDR3 sequence reads: CASSLDSNEQFF. The CDR3 region has the DNA TGTGCCAGCAGCTTAGATTCGAATGAGCAGTTCTTC. Supplemented by reference TRBV7-9 and TRBJ2-1, the full variable domain reads DTGVSQNPRHKITKRGQNVTFRCDPISEHNRLYWYRQTLGQGPEFLTYFQNEAQLEKSRLLSDRFSAERPKGSFSTLEIQRTEQGDSAMYLCASSLDSNEQFFGPGTRLTVL.